These 17 T cell receptor beta chains were all obtained from the same sample, sequenced in a study of OX40 agonist ivuxolimab in advanced cancers. TCRdb's table, derived via immunoSEQ multiplex PCR, lists solely in-frame clones and lacks some. The sample shows tens of thousands of clones, around 86% of them seen only once. Sequencing used CD4+ or CD8+ T cells sorted from blood, obtained in a trial of the OX40 agonist ivuxolimab. These receptors were collected from an adult with an advanced solid tumor such as melanoma, head and neck, liver or kidney cancer.

V gene TRBV5-6 combines with J gene TRBJ1-5; tentatively, D is TRBD1 (5 bases). With 3 bases removed from V and 2 bases from J, the gap between germline ends came to 9 bases. Germline lookup yields CDR1 SGHDT and CDR2 YYEEEE. The length of the CDR3 is 14 residues. CDR3 DNA sequence: TGTGCCAGCAGCTCCGGACATCGCAATCAGCCCCAGCATTTT. It encodes CASSSGHRNQPQHF.

V is TRBV27 and J is TRBJ2-1; D is unclear. Trimming pared 7 bases from V and 12 bases from J, leaving 16 bases between. The CDR3 is 12 amino acids. Germline loops: CDR1 MNHEY, CDR2 SMNVEV (reference sequence). CDR3 residues: CASKLALGRQFF. The DNA of the CDR3 is TGTGCCAGCAAACTGGCTCTAGGTAGGCAGTTCTTC.

This rearrangement joins TRBV6-1 to TRBJ2-3; 9 bases match TRBD2. The CDR3 covers 17 residues. CDR1 and CDR2 from the germline V gene are MNHNS and SASEGT. V lost 3 bases to trimming and J lost 2 bases; unmatched junction nucleotides: 9. The CDR3 coding sequence is TGTGCCAGCAGTGATAGGAGGGCTAGCGGGGTCACAGATACGCAGTATTTT. Its translation is CASSDRRASGVTDTQYF.

This chain uses TRBV11-2 with TRBJ2-5; 8 bases are a match to TRBD2. The germline CDR1 and CDR2 sequences are SGHAT and FQNNGV. The CDR3 extends over 15 amino acids. Trimming at V came to 5 bases and at J to 5 bases, leaving 10 bases not matched to a gene. CDR3 bases: TGTGCCAGCAGCCCCCGGGGGGGGGCCGCCGAGACCCAGTACTTC. Translating gives CASSPRGGAAETQYF.

V gene TRBV28 combines with J gene TRBJ2-5; D gene ambiguous. CDR3 length equals 14 residues. Looked up from germline, CDR1 is MDHEN and CDR2 is SYDVKM. With 3 bases removed from V and 5 bases from J, the gap between germline ends came to 13 bases. In DNA form, the CDR3 reads TGTGCCAGCAGTTTCAGCGTGTTCTTCGAGACCCAGTACTTC. Amino acid sequence: CASSFSVFFETQYF.

The genes are TRBV19 and TRBJ2-1; either TRBD1 or TRBD2 may supply D (5 bases each). Germline CDR1 is LNHDA and CDR2 is SQIVND (reference sequence). V gave up 7 bases and J gave up 6 bases, with 16 bases separating them. The CDR3 is 14 amino acids. The CDR3 reads CASMAPGRRNEQFF. CDR3 DNA sequence: TGTGCCAGTATGGCCCCGGGACGCCGCAATGAGCAGTTCTTC.

The gene calls are TRBV7-2 and TRBJ2-7; D is perhaps TRBD1 (5 bases). The CDR3 contains 12 residues. Per the germline V gene, CDR1 is SGHTA and CDR2 is FQGNSA. V lost 3 bases and J 6 bases, leaving 9 bases between the germline ends. The CDR3 bases are TGTGCCAGCAGCTTCAATAGGGGCGAGCAGTACTTC. It codes for CASSFNRGEQYF.

J is TRBJ2-3 and V is TRBV29-1; D remains unclear. This CDR3 is built from 13 residues. Trimming took 1 base from V and 0 from J, leaving 5 bases between them. Germline V gives CDR1 SQVTM, CDR2 ANQGSEA. Here the CDR3 reads CSVEGISTDTQYF. The CDR3 DNA is TGCAGCGTTGAAGGAATCAGCACAGATACGCAGTATTTT.

V and J are TRBV5-4 and TRBJ2-5; D is tentatively TRBD1 or TRBD2 (6 bases each). CDR1 is SGHNT, CDR2 YYREEE, per germline (reference sequence). Trimming took off 0 bases at V and 5 bases at J, with 11 bases between the two ends. The CDR3 runs to 14 residues. The CDR3 here is CASSLAGAGETQYF. The CDR3 DNA sequence: TGTGCCAGCAGCTTGGCGGGGGCGGGGGAGACCCAGTACTTC.

This clone came up a few times. This chain links TRBV28 with TRBJ1-2; no reliable D call. The germline V gene encodes CDR1 MDHEN and CDR2 SYDVKM. V was shortened by 4 bases and J by 5 bases, with 8 bases between the two germline ends. CDR3 length: 12 residues. Here the CDR3 reads CASSSRRYGYTF. The CDR3 DNA is TGTGCCAGCAGTTCCCGACGGTATGGCTACACCTTC.

V is TRBV7-8 and J is TRBJ2-4; D perhaps matches TRBD2 (6 bases). The V end lost 6 bases, the J end lost 5 bases, and 14 bases lay between the germline ends. CDR3 length: 14 residues. Germline V gene data show CDR1 as SGHVS and CDR2 as FQNEAQ. The CDR3 region has the DNA TGTGCCAGCAGTCTTAGTACGGGGGAAAACATTCAGTACTTC. Protein: CASSLSTGENIQYF.

This clone was seen a single time. The CDR3 region has the DNA TGCGCCAGCAGCTTGCTTCCAGGGGGGCTCCAAGAGACCCAGTACTTC. Translation: CASSLLPGGLQETQYF. The V and J genes are TRBV5-1 and TRBJ2-5, with D perhaps TRBD1 (7 bases). CDR3 length: 16 amino acids. Germline V CDR1 and CDR2: SGHRS, YFSETQ. The V gene lost 1 base and the J gene lost 1 base, with 14 bases spanning the gap.

The rearrangement links TRBV5-1 to TRBJ1-5; D is undetermined. The germline CDR1 and CDR2 sequences are SGHRS and YFSETQ. Trimming took off 4 bases at V and 3 bases at J, with 11 bases between the two ends. CDR3 length: 14 residues. This CDR3 reads CASSPDGINQPQHF. DNA of the CDR3: TGCGCCAGCAGCCCGGACGGGATCAATCAGCCCCAGCATTTT.

This sequence joins TRBV30 and TRBJ2-7; 7 positions match TRBD1. Per the germline V gene, CDR1 is GTSNPN and CDR2 is SVGIG (reference sequence). The CDR3 spans 12 residues. Unmatched junction bases numbered 0, after V lost 2 bases and J lost 2 bases. The CDR3 sequence is CAWSQGAYEQYF. The DNA for the CDR3 is TGTGCCTGGAGTCAGGGGGCCTACGAGCAGTACTTC.

The chain uses TRBV7-6 and TRBJ1-3; D is possibly TRBD1 (6 bases). The CDR3 is 16 residues long. Germline V lookup: CDR1 SGHVS, CDR2 FNYEAQ. V was pared by 5 bases and J by 0 bases, with 14 bases between. DNA of the CDR3: TGTGCCAGCAGCCTCGGGACATTAGACTCTGGAAACACCATATATTTT. Translated, it gives CASSLGTLDSGNTIYF.

The V and J genes are TRBV7-8 and TRBJ1-5; the match to TRBD1 covers 9 bases. The CDR3 extends over 18 amino acids. Germline V gene sequence: CDR1 SGHVS, CDR2 FQNEAQ. Trimming removed 2 bases from V and 0 bases from J; junction bases left unmatched: 8. The CDR3 loop reads CASSLSDRGDISNQPQHF. In nucleotides, the CDR3 is TGTGCCAGCAGCTTATCGGACAGGGGCGATATTAGCAATCAGCCCCAGCATTTT.

The chain combines TRBV19 with TRBJ2-3; D may be TRBD2 (5 bases). The length of the CDR3 is 15 residues. Germline assignment: CDR1 LNHDA and CDR2 SQIVND (reference sequence). DNA for the CDR3: TGTGCAACCTCGGACGGGATAGACCCGGCAGATACGCAGTATTTT. The encoded protein is CATSDGIDPADTQYF.